Following are 25 T cell receptor beta chains from one sample sequenced in a study of cytomegalovirus exposure and HLA in healthy donors. PCR employed 60 Vbeta and 13 Jbeta primers. Sequenced by immunoSEQ multiplex PCR; TCRdb stores in-frame clones only, minus some. The sample carries about 150,000 clones, approximately 80% recorded once. The sequencing input was PBMCs. Receptor source: a male donor in good health and CMV-seropositive.

The chain links TRBV5-1 to TRBJ2-3; TRBD2 might be the D (6 bases). CDR3 size: 15 residues. Trimming stripped 4 bases from V and 3 bases from J, with 15 bases between. In germline, CDR1 is SGHRS, CDR2 YFSETQ. The CDR3 bases are TGCGCCAGCAGCCTATCGCGCGGGGAGACAGATACGCAGTATTTT. It is translated as CASSLSRGETDTQYF.

J is TRBJ2-1 and V is TRBV18; TRBD1 agrees at 7 bases. The germline V gene has CDR1 KGHSH and CDR2 LQKENI. Trimming took 6 bases from V and 0 from J; bases not matched to a gene: 11. This CDR3 region has 17 residues. The CDR3 protein is CASSGTGERSSYNEQFF. CDR3 nucleotides: TGTGCCAGCTCTGGCACAGGGGAACGATCCTCCTACAATGAGCAGTTCTTC.

In the case of this clone: Other DNA sequences of this sample code for an identical CDR3. V usage is TRBV5-1 and J usage is TRBJ1-2; TRBD1 matches 7 bases. This CDR3 has 14 amino acids. Germline CDR1 is SGHRS and CDR2 is YFSETQ. The V segment lost 0 bases and the J segment 6 bases; nucleotides outside the gene matches: 5. The CDR3 DNA is TGCGCCAGCAGCTTGGAGACAGGGTACGATGGCTACACCTTC. This codes for CASSLETGYDGYTF.

V is TRBV19 and J is TRBJ1-4; D gene ambiguous. This CDR3 contains 13 residues. Germline-derived CDR1 and CDR2 are LNHDA and SQIVND (reference sequence). The V end lost 3 bases, the J end lost 7 bases, and 9 bases lay between the germline ends. CDR3 sequence (DNA): TGTGCCAGTAGTATTGAGGGCAGTGAAAAACTGTTTTTT. Amino acid sequence: CASSIEGSEKLFF.

The V and J genes are TRBV27 and TRBJ2-7; 9 nucleotides align to TRBD1. CDR1 and CDR2 from the germline V gene are MNHEY and SMNVEV (reference sequence). V dropped 4 bases and J dropped 5; count of bases not matched to a gene: 9. The CDR3 spans 15 residues. The CDR3 bases are TGTGCCAGCAGTTGGCGACAGGGGGGGCGGGACGAGCAGTACTTC. This sequence encodes CASSWRQGGRDEQYF.

V is TRBV25-1 and J is TRBJ2-5; 11 bases line up with TRBD2. The V gene end was trimmed by 6 bases and the J gene end by 3 bases; junction bases not matched to a gene: 9. CDR3 length equals 16 residues. Germline loops: CDR1 MGHDK, CDR2 SYGVNS. The CDR3 loop reads CASSLPGLAAKETQYF. Here the CDR3 DNA reads TGTGCCAGCAGCTTACCGGGACTAGCGGCTAAAGAGACCCAGTACTTC.

This clone was recorded a few times. The chain employs TRBV7-2 and TRBJ2-3, with 7 bases identical to TRBD1. Unmatched junction bases numbered 7, after V lost 11 bases and J lost 5 bases. Per germline, CDR1 SGHTA and CDR2 FQGNSA. The CDR3 has 12 residues. In DNA, the CDR3 is TGTGCCGGGAAGGGGGCGGGAGATACGCAGTATTTT. Translating it yields CAGKGAGDTQYF.

The CDR3 DNA is TGTGCCAGCAGTTTAGGGGGGGTGAACACTGAAGCTTTCTTT. This gives the protein CASSLGGVNTEAFF. V and J are TRBV27 and TRBJ1-1; a possible D gene is TRBD1 (5 bases). V was trimmed by 2 bases and J by 0 bases, leaving 7 bases between them. The CDR3 contains 14 residues. CDR1 is MNHEY and CDR2 is SMNVEV in the germline V gene (reference sequence).

The genes are TRBV15 and TRBJ2-2; TRBD2 matches at 8 bases. Germline trimming cut 2 bases from V and 4 bases from J; bases unmatched to any gene: 12. CDR3 length: 18 amino acids. Looked up from germline, CDR1 is LNHNV and CDR2 is YYDKDF (reference sequence). CDR3: CATSRRKGAGEGTGELFF. The CDR3 DNA sequence: TGTGCCACCAGCAGAAGAAAGGGAGCGGGAGAGGGCACCGGGGAGCTGTTTTTT.

The chain employs TRBV28 and TRBJ1-2, with D perhaps matching TRBD1 (5 bases). V was pared by 2 bases and J by 3 bases, with 7 bases between. Germline CDR1 MDHEN, CDR2 SYDVKM. This CDR3 region has 13 residues. The CDR3 protein is CASSLQGYYGYTF. The DNA of the CDR3 is TGTGCCAGCAGTTTACAGGGCTACTATGGCTACACCTTC.

The chain employs TRBV5-5 and TRBJ1-2; D is unresolved. The V gene's germline CDR1 is SGHKS and CDR2 YYEKEE (reference sequence). Trimming cost V 4 bases and J 0 bases, with 22 bases left between them. CDR3 length equals 18 residues. Here the CDR3 reads CASSLDFQGGVANYGYTF. CDR3 bases: TGTGCCAGCAGCCTGGACTTCCAAGGCGGGGTAGCTAACTATGGCTACACCTTC. Looking up the rest from reference TRBV5-5 and TRBJ1-2 gives the full variable domain: DAGVTQSPTHLIKTRGQQVTLRCSPISGHKSVSWYQQVLGQGPQFIFQYYEKEERGRGNFPDRFSARQFPNYSSELNVNALLLGDSALYLCASSLDFQGGVANYGYTFGSGTRLTVV.

This clone was detected once. Other DNA sequences of this sample code for an identical CDR3. This chain joins TRBV7-6 and TRBJ2-1, with 7 bases lining up with TRBD2. The junction had 2 bases not matched to a gene; V was cut back by 2 bases and J by 10 bases. CDR3 length: 12 amino acids. Per germline, CDR1 SGHVS and CDR2 FNYEAQ. The CDR3 region is CASSLRAGEQFF. Written as DNA, the CDR3 is TGTGCCAGCAGCTTAAGAGCGGGAGAGCAGTTCTTC.

The chain joins TRBV5-4 to TRBJ1-3; 7 nucleotides align to TRBD1. Germline V gene data show CDR1 as SGHNT and CDR2 as YYREEE (reference sequence). CDR3 size: 16 residues. V was pared by 0 bases and J by 4 bases, with 7 bases of the junction left unmatched. CDR3 amino acids: CASSLAGTASGNTIYF. The CDR3 region has the DNA TGTGCCAGCAGCTTGGCCGGGACAGCCTCGGGAAACACCATATATTTT.

The rearrangement uses TRBV28 and TRBJ2-1, with D hard to call. The CDR3 totals 11 residues. Trimming left V 8 bases short and J 10 bases short, with 12 bases between. Germline assignment: CDR1 MDHEN and CDR2 SYDVKM. The CDR3 DNA is TGTGCCAGCTCAGTCATAAGAGAGCAGTTCTTC. Protein: CASSVIREQFF.

This clone was recorded only once. This chain connects TRBV28 to TRBJ1-4, with TRBD1 matching 7 bases. The CDR3 totals 16 residues. V lost 7 bases, J lost 8 bases, and 16 bases stayed unmatched. CDR1 and CDR2 (germline): MDHEN, SYDVKM. CDR3 sequence (DNA): TGTGCCAGCACCGTTCCGGAGGGGGCGGTAGGAGAAAAACTGTTTTTT. It yields the protein CASTVPEGAVGEKLFF.

The genes are TRBV6-5 and TRBJ2-5, with 11 bases lining up with TRBD2. The junction had 5 bases not matched to a gene; V was cut back by 6 bases and J by 2 bases. The CDR3 is 15 amino acids. CDR1 is MNHEY and CDR2 is SVGAGI in the germline V gene. As DNA, the CDR3 is TGTGCCAGCAGCCGAGGGACTAGCGGACAAGAGACCCAGTACTTC. Translated: CASSRGTSGQETQYF.

This clone was counted once. The chain has TRBV7-9 and TRBJ1-2, with a weak D call TRBD1 (5 bases). The germline V and J ends were trimmed by 3 bases and 4 bases, with 12 bases remaining between them. CDR1 and CDR2 (germline): SEHNR, FQNEAQ (reference sequence). The CDR3 extends over 14 amino acids. CDR3 sequence reads: CASSLGGDGYGYTF. The CDR3 nucleotides are TGTGCCAGCAGCTTGGGGGGGGATGGCTATGGCTACACCTTC.

The CDR3 DNA follows: TGTGCCTGGAGCCCCGGGACAACGCTTTACGAGCAGTACTTC. It codes for CAWSPGTTLYEQYF. This rearrangement joins TRBV30 to TRBJ2-5; maybe TRBD1 (6 bases). The J call could be wrong; TRBJ2-7 is a better fit for the DNA end. CDR3 length: 14 amino acids. Germline CDR1 is GTSNPN and CDR2 is SVGIG (reference sequence).

In this sample, this clone turned up once. The chain has TRBV9 and TRBJ2-5; 13 nucleotides agree with TRBD2. V was pared by 0 bases and J by 14 bases, with 4 bases of the junction left unmatched. Per germline, CDR1 SGDLS and CDR2 YYNGEE. The CDR3 contains 13 residues. The CDR3 loop is CASSVGLAGGLYF. Written as DNA, the CDR3 is TGTGCCAGCAGCGTAGGACTAGCGGGAGGTCTTTACTTC.

Notes on this clone: The junction departs from germline at one end; a sequencing error may be responsible. The chain links TRBV18 to TRBJ2-7; 12 bases agree with TRBD1. CDR1 KGHSH and CDR2 LQKENI come from the germline V gene. The CDR3 sequence is 14 residues long. The CDR3 loop is CASSPGQGAHQQYF. In DNA form, the CDR3 reads TGTGCCAGCTCACCGGGACAGGGGGCCCACCAGCAATACTTC. Together with reference TRBV18 and TRBJ2-7, the CDR3 gives the full variable domain: NAGVMQNPRHLVRRRGQEARLRCSPMKGHSHVYWYRQLPEEGLKFMVYLQKENIIDESGMPKERFSAEFPKEGPSILRIQQVVRGDSAAYFCASSPGQGAHQQYFGPGTRLTVT.

The chain employs TRBV19 and TRBJ2-5, with TRBD1 identical over 10 bases. Looked up from germline, CDR1 is LNHDA and CDR2 is SQIVND (reference sequence). The CDR3 length is 15 residues. Trimming took 6 bases from V and 2 from J; bases not matched to a gene: 6. CDR3 DNA: TGTGCCAGTAGGGACCTGGGACAGGGGCAAGAGACCCAGTACTTC. Residues: CASRDLGQGQETQYF.

This chain connects TRBV27 to TRBJ1-2; D is possibly TRBD1 (5 bases). Per germline, CDR1 MNHEY and CDR2 SMNVEV (reference sequence). This CDR3 has 16 residues. Trimming pared 6 bases from V and 4 bases from J, leaving 21 bases between. The CDR3 region is CASSHYPQGSGYGYTF. In DNA form, the CDR3 reads TGTGCCAGCAGCCATTACCCCCAGGGATCGGGCTATGGCTACACCTTC.

The chain is built from TRBV28 and TRBJ2-5, with TRBD2 matching over 10 bases. The J call may be in error: the DNA end matches TRBJ2-7 better. The length of the CDR3 is 16 residues. Looked up from germline, CDR1 is MDHEN and CDR2 is SYDVKM. This CDR3 is CASFSGASGRSYEQYF. CDR3 nucleotides: TGTGCCAGTTTCTCTGGGGCTAGCGGGAGATCCTACGAGCAGTACTTC.

The rearrangement uses TRBV7-9 and TRBJ1-5; D not resolved. V was pared by 3 bases and J by 2 bases, with 8 bases between. The CDR3 consists of 14 residues. From germline, CDR1 is SEHNR and CDR2 FQNEAQ (reference sequence). CDR3 DNA: TGTGCCAGCAGCTTGGCCCTGGGCAATCAGCCCCAGCATTTT. Amino acid sequence: CASSLALGNQPQHF.

The J gene is TRBJ2-3, the V gene TRBV6-5; tentative D call: TRBD2 (5 bases). V was trimmed by 0 bases and J by 4 bases, leaving 8 bases between them. CDR3 length: 14 residues. The germline CDR1 and CDR2 sequences are MNHEY and SVGAGI. CDR3 in DNA: TGTGCCAGCAGTTACTCAACCGGGGCAGATACGCAGTATTTT. Translating it yields CASSYSTGADTQYF.